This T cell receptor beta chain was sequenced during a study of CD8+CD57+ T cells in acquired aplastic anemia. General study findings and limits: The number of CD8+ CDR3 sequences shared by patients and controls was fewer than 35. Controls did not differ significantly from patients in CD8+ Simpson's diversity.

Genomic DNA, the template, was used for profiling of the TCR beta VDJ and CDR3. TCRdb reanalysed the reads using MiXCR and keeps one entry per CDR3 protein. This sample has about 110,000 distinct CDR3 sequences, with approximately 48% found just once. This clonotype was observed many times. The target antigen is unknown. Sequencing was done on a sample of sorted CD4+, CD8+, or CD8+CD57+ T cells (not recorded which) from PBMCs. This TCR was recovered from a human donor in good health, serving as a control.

The CDR3 nucleotides are TGTGCCAGCAGCTTATCTCACGGTTTAGGAAAAGGAGAAAAACTGTTTTTT. Residues: CASSLSHGLGKGEKLFF. V gene TRBV7-2 combines with J gene TRBJ1-4; D is ambiguous. The CDR3 covers 17 residues. Trimming removed 2 bases at V and 8 bases at J, with 21 bases between. Germline V gene lookup returns CDR1 SGHTA and CDR2 FQGNSA.